Below are 27 T cell receptor beta chains sequenced from a single sample in a study of PD-1 blockade in mismatch repair-deficient tumors. The repertoire was sequenced with immunoSEQ multiplex PCR; TCRdb's copy has only in-frame clones and lacks some. The sample includes tens of thousands of clones, approximately 84% of them seen just once. Material: peripheral blood, obtained 2 weeks after starting pembrolizumab. These receptors were collected from an adult with mismatch repair-deficient cancer.

The chain is built from TRBV2 and TRBJ1-5; D unresolved. V was shortened by 6 bases and J by 4 bases, with 10 bases between the two germline ends. CDR3 length: 13 residues. Germline CDR1 SNHLY, CDR2 FYNNEI. The CDR3 region is CASRRSENQPQHF. The CDR3 bases are TGTGCCAGCAGACGAAGTGAAAATCAGCCCCAGCATTTT.

The V gene is TRBV4-1, the J gene TRBJ2-7, with TRBD1 matching over 10 bases. After removal of 5 bases from V and 2 bases from J, the junction contained 9 bases not matched to a gene. Germline loops: CDR1 MGHRA, CDR2 YSYEKL. The CDR3 has 16 residues. CDR3 sequence: CASSTSPGTGAYEQYF. The CDR3 nucleotides are TGCGCCAGCAGCACAAGCCCCGGGACAGGGGCCTACGAGCAGTACTTC.

This clone was observed once. V and J are TRBV7-6 and TRBJ2-3, with D possibly called TRBD1 or TRBD2 (7 bases each). The germline V gene encodes CDR1 SGHVS and CDR2 FNYEAQ. The V gene lost 7 bases and the J gene lost 2 bases, with 16 bases spanning the gap. CDR3 size: 15 residues. CDR3 in DNA: TGTGCCAGCACCCCCACAGGGGACTACACAGATACGCAGTATTTT. It yields the protein CASTPTGDYTDTQYF.

J is TRBJ1-1 and V is TRBV7-9; the D is unclear. V was shortened by 5 bases and J by 7 bases, with 8 bases between the two germline ends. CDR3 length: 11 residues. Germline values: CDR1 SEHNR, CDR2 FQNEAQ (reference sequence). CDR3 sequence reads: CASSDGVEAFF. In DNA, the CDR3 is TGTGCCAGCAGCGACGGGGTTGAAGCTTTCTTT.

The genes are TRBV4-1 and TRBJ2-6, with D perhaps matching TRBD2 (6 bases). CDR3 length equals 16 residues. Looked up from germline, CDR1 is MGHRA and CDR2 is YSYEKL. V gave up 0 bases and J gave up 2 bases, with 8 bases separating them. CDR3 nucleotide sequence: TGCGCCAGCAGCCAAGACGGAGGGACTGGGGCCAACGTCCTGACTTTC. Translating it yields CASSQDGGTGANVLTF.

The genes are TRBV5-1 and TRBJ2-7; the match to TRBD2 covers 7 bases. V shed 0 bases and J 2 bases; nucleotides not matched to a gene: 2. This CDR3 has 14 amino acids. CDR1 is SGHRS and CDR2 is YFSETQ in the germline V gene. DNA for the CDR3: TGCGCCAGCAGCTTGGCTAGCGGACCCTACGAGCAGTACTTC. Its translation: CASSLASGPYEQYF.

The CDR3 reads CASSQGFWHPGTEVDYGYTF. In nucleotides, the CDR3 is TGCGCCAGCAGCCAGGGGTTTTGGCACCCCGGGACTGAAGTGGACTATGGCTACACCTTC. J is TRBJ1-2 and V is TRBV4-1; D is perhaps TRBD1 (5 bases). V was cut by 3 bases and J by 3 bases, with 29 bases left in between. CDR1 is MGHRA, CDR2 YSYEKL, per germline. CDR3 size: 20 residues.

The V gene is TRBV5-1, the J gene TRBJ2-7; 7 nucleotides line up with TRBD1. V dropped 3 bases and J dropped 2; count of bases not matched to a gene: 11. CDR3 size: 16 residues. Germline lookup yields CDR1 SGHRS and CDR2 YFSETQ. The CDR3 loop reads CASSYLTGVGTYEQYF. The CDR3 DNA reads TGCGCCAGCAGCTACCTAACAGGGGTAGGGACCTACGAGCAGTACTTC.

The rearrangement uses TRBV4-3 and TRBJ2-2, with TRBD1 matching over 7 bases. With 1 base clipped from V and 5 bases from J, the junction kept 7 bases outside the gene matches. Germline lookup yields CDR1 LGHNA and CDR2 YSLEER. The CDR3 loop spans 16 amino acids. The CDR3 loop is CASSQGDSLRTGELFF. CDR3 DNA: TGCGCCAGCAGCCAAGGGGACAGCCTACGAACCGGGGAGCTGTTTTTT.

The V gene is TRBV28, the J gene TRBJ2-2; tentatively, D is TRBD2 (5 bases). Trimming removed 6 bases from V and 1 base from J, with 15 bases in between. CDR1 and CDR2 from the germline V gene are MDHEN and SYDVKM. The CDR3 length is 16 residues. DNA of the CDR3: TGTGCCAGCAGCCTTGTATCAGGAGGGAACACCGGGGAGCTGTTTTTT. Translated: CASSLVSGGNTGELFF.

The V call is TRBV25-1, the J call TRBJ1-4; 10 bases map to TRBD1. The CDR3 loop spans 16 amino acids. V shed 3 bases and J 4 bases; nucleotides not matched to a gene: 5. From germline, CDR1 is MGHDK and CDR2 SYGVNS. The DNA of the CDR3 is TGTGCCAGCAGTGAGGGACAGGGGACCTTTAATGAAAAACTGTTTTTT. Its translation: CASSEGQGTFNEKLFF.

As regards this clone: The junction differs from germline at one of its ends, possibly a read error. The chain employs TRBV6-6 and TRBJ2-3; 8 bases fit TRBD1. CDR3 length equals 14 residues. Germline V CDR1 and CDR2: MNHNY, SVGAGI (reference sequence). CDR3 protein: CAGSPTGGTDTQYF. As DNA, the CDR3 is TGTGCCGGCAGTCCGACAGGGGGCACAGATACGCAGTATTTT.

By share, this clone counts as medium-sized (0.01 to 0.1%). CDR3 sequence: CASTPGPHEKLFF. The CDR3 bases are TGTGCCAGTACCCCGGGGCCCCATGAAAAACTGTTTTTT. The rearrangement uses TRBV19 and TRBJ1-4; perhaps TRBD1 as D (5 bases). Germline V CDR1 and CDR2: LNHDA, SQIVND (reference sequence). Trimming took off 7 bases at V and 6 bases at J, with 12 bases between the two ends. The CDR3 is 13 residues long.

V gene TRBV5-4 combines with J gene TRBJ2-3; TRBD2 might be the D (5 bases). In germline, CDR1 is SGHNT, CDR2 YYREEE (reference sequence). V was pared by 4 bases and J by 3 bases, with 24 bases between. This CDR3 spans 18 amino acids. The CDR3 nucleotides are TGTGCCAGCAGCCCATCACCACTACTAGGTGCTTCAACAGATACGCAGTATTTT. It is translated as CASSPSPLLGASTDTQYF.

The rearrangement links TRBV27 to TRBJ2-3, with 9 bases matching TRBD2. The germline gives CDR1 MNHEY, CDR2 SMNVEV (reference sequence). The trim removed 0 bases at V and 5 bases at J, leaving 12 bases unmatched. The CDR3 is 18 amino acids. The CDR3 here is CASSLSFLREGRGDTQYF. The CDR3 nucleotides read TGTGCCAGCAGTTTATCCTTCTTGCGGGAGGGCCGGGGAGATACGCAGTATTTT.

The chain combines TRBV30 with TRBJ1-1; 7 nucleotides match TRBD1. The V segment lost 4 bases and the J segment 0 bases; nucleotides outside the gene matches: 2. The CDR3 loop spans 13 amino acids. Germline V gene lookup returns CDR1 GTSNPN and CDR2 SVGIG (reference sequence). CDR3 bases: TGTGCCTGGATAAGGGGGCTGAACACTGAAGCTTTCTTT. It specifies CAWIRGLNTEAFF.

The chain recombines TRBV4-1 with TRBJ2-7, with unresolved D. V shed 6 bases and J shed 0 bases, with 12 bases lying between them. CDR1 is MGHRA and CDR2 is YSYEKL in the germline V gene. CDR3 length: 14 amino acids. CDR3 DNA: TGCGCCAGCAGACCTGAAGGGAACTCCTACGAGCAGTACTTC. Amino acid sequence: CASRPEGNSYEQYF.

This clone was recorded a few times. V is TRBV29-1 and J is TRBJ2-1; possible D gene TRBD2, 5 bases. Trimming stripped 5 bases from V and 6 bases from J, with 8 bases between. Germline lookup yields CDR1 SQVTM and CDR2 ANQGSEA. The CDR3 sequence is 11 residues long. In DNA, the CDR3 is TGCAGCGTTAAGAGGGCCAATGAGCAGTTCTTC. This codes for CSVKRANEQFF.

This chain connects TRBV11-2 to TRBJ2-7, with a possible D match to TRBD2 (6 bases). The germline CDR1 and CDR2 sequences are SGHAT and FQNNGV. V was shortened by 0 bases and J by 0 bases, with 9 bases between the two germline ends. The CDR3 has 15 amino acids. For the CDR3, the DNA is TGTGCCAGCAGCTTAGATCCTAGCGACTCCTACGAGCAGTACTTC. Translating it yields CASSLDPSDSYEQYF. Based on the CDR3 plus reference TRBV11-2 and TRBJ2-7, the full variable domain is EAGVAQSPRYKIIEKRQSVAFWCNPISGHATLYWYQQILGQGPKLLIQFQNNGVVDDSQLPKDRFSAERLKGVDSTLKIQPAKLEDSAVYLCASSLDPSDSYEQYFGPGTRLTVT.

The V and J genes are TRBV7-9 and TRBJ2-1; TRBD1 agrees at 10 bases. Looked up from germline, CDR1 is SEHNR and CDR2 is FQNEAQ (reference sequence). Trimming took 5 bases from V and 14 from J; bases not matched to a gene: 3. This CDR3 comprises 11 residues. The CDR3: CASSRGQGKFF. DNA of the CDR3: TGTGCCAGCAGCCGGGGACAGGGGAAGTTCTTC. The full variable domain, its missing parts supplied by reference TRBV7-9 and TRBJ2-1, is DTGVSQNPRHKITKRGQNVTFRCDPISEHNRLYWYRQTLGQGPEFLTYFQNEAQLEKSRLLSDRFSAERPKGSFSTLEIQRTEQGDSAMYLCASSRGQGKFFGPGTRLTVL.

The chain joins TRBV5-4 to TRBJ2-7; D is uncertain. V shed 2 bases and J shed 4 bases, with 10 bases lying between them. CDR1 is SGHNT, CDR2 YYREEE, per germline (reference sequence). The CDR3 consists of 13 residues. CDR3 coding DNA: TGTGCCAGCAGCTTCTCCGTCCGGTACGAGCAGTACTTC. It codes for CASSFSVRYEQYF.

V and J are TRBV5-1 and TRBJ2-3; D remains ambiguous. V was pared by 1 base and J by 2 bases, with 2 bases between. From germline, CDR1 is SGHRS and CDR2 YFSETQ. This CDR3 region has 12 residues. The CDR3 here is CASSLNTDTQYF. DNA of the CDR3: TGCGCCAGCAGCTTGAACACAGATACGCAGTATTTT.

The chain recombines TRBV28 with TRBJ1-5; D not certain. The V and J ends lost 5 bases and 1 base respectively, with 12 bases between them. The CDR3 is 15 amino acids. Germline CDR1 and CDR2: MDHEN and SYDVKM. CDR3 nucleotide sequence: TGTGCCAGCAGTCCCCTGGGGTCCAGCAATCAGCCCCAGCATTTT. Translation: CASSPLGSSNQPQHF.

The chain couples TRBV5-4 to TRBJ2-7, with 8 bases that match TRBD2. V was clipped by 4 bases and J by 6 bases; unmatched bases: 15. The CDR3 is made up of 16 amino acids. In germline, CDR1 is SGHNT, CDR2 YYREEE (reference sequence). CDR3 DNA: TGTGCCAGCAGCCCCTGGGTATCGGGAGGGCTAGGCGAGCAGTACTTC. Translation gives CASSPWVSGGLGEQYF.

V gene TRBV7-2 combines with J gene TRBJ2-1; D is uncertain. The CDR3 has 15 residues. Germline CDR1 and CDR2: SGHTA and FQGNSA. V was clipped by 3 bases and J by 4 bases, with 13 bases between them. CDR3 region: CASSFGVQSYNEQFF. CDR3 sequence (DNA): TGTGCCAGCAGCTTCGGTGTACAGTCTTACAATGAGCAGTTCTTC.

The chain has TRBV30 and TRBJ2-7; D gene ambiguous. V lost 2 bases and J 6 bases, leaving 8 bases between the germline ends. Germline assignment: CDR1 GTSNPN and CDR2 SVGIG (reference sequence). The CDR3 has 11 amino acids. The CDR3 is CAWSWGSEQYF. CDR3 coding DNA: TGTGCCTGGAGTTGGGGTTCCGAGCAGTACTTC. The variable domain in full, with the rest retrieved from reference TRBV30 and TRBJ2-7, is SQTIHQWPATLVQPVGSPLSLECTVEGTSNPNLYWYRQAAGRGLQLLFYSVGIGQISSEVPQNLSASRPQDRQFILSSKKLLLSDSGFYLCAWSWGSEQYFGPGTRLTVT.

The rearrangement joins TRBV7-9 to TRBJ2-7; the match to TRBD2 covers 9 bases. This CDR3 comprises 18 residues. Trimming removed 5 bases from V and 0 bases from J; junction bases left unmatched: 14. Germline V CDR1 and CDR2: SEHNR, FQNEAQ (reference sequence). In nucleotides, the CDR3 is TGTGCCAGCAGCCGCAATTCGGGGCTAGCGGGACCCTCCTACGAGCAGTACTTC. This codes for CASSRNSGLAGPSYEQYF.